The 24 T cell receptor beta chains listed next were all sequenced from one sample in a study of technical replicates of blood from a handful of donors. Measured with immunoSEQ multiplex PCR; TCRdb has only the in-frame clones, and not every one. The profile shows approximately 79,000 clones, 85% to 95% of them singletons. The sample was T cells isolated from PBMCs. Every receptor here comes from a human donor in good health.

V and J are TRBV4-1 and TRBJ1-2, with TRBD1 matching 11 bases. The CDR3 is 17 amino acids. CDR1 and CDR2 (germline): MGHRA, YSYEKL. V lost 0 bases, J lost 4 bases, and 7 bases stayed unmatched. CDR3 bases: TGCGCCAGCAGCCAAGATTCGTCCGGGACAGGGGGCTATGGCTACACCTTC. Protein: CASSQDSSGTGGYGYTF.

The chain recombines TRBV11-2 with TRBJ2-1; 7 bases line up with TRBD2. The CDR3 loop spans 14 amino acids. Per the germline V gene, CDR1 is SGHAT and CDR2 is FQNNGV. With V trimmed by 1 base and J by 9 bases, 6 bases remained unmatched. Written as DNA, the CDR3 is TGTGCCAGCAGCTTAGGCGGGAGCGTCGGTGAGCAGTTCTTC. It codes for CASSLGGSVGEQFF.

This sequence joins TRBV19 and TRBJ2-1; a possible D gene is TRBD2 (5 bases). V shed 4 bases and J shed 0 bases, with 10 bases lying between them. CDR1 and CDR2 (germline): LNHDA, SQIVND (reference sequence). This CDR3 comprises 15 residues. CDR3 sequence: CASSTLGFSYNEQFF. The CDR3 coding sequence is TGTGCCAGTAGTACACTAGGCTTCTCCTACAATGAGCAGTTCTTC.

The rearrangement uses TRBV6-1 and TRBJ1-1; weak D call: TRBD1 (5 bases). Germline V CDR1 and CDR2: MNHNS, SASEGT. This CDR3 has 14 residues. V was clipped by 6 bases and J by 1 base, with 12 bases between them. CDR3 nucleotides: TGTGCCAGCAGCCTGGGGCGGACGAACACTGAAGCTTTCTTT. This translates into CASSLGRTNTEAFF.

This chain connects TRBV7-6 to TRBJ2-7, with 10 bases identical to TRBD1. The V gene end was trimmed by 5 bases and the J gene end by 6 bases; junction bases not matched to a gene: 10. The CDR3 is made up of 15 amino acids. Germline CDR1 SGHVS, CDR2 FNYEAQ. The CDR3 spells CASSPPGTGVSEQYF. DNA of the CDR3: TGTGCCAGCAGCCCACCCGGGACAGGGGTCTCCGAGCAGTACTTC.

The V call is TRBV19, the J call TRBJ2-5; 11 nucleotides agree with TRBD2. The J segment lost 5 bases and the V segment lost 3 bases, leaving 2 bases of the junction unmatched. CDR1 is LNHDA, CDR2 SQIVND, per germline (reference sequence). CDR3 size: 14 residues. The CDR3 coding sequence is TGTGCCAGTAGTATGGGACTAGCGGCGGAGACCCAGTACTTC. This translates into CASSMGLAAETQYF.

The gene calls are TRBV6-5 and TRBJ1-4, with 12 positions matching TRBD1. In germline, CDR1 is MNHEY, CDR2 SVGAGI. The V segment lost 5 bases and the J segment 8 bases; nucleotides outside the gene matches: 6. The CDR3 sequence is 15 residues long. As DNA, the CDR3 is TGTGCCAGCAGTGTGGGACAGGGGGCAGGGGAAAAACTGTTTTTT. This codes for CASSVGQGAGEKLFF.

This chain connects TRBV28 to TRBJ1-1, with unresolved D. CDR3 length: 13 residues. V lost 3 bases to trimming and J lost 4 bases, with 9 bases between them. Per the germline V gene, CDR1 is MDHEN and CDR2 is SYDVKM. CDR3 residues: CASSFRERTEAFF. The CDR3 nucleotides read TGTGCCAGCAGTTTCCGGGAACGCACTGAAGCTTTCTTT. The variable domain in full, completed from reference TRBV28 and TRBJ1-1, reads DVKVTQSSRYLVKRTGEKVFLECVQDMDHENMFWYRQDPGLGLRLIYFSYDVKMKEKGDIPEGYSVSREKKERFSLILESASTNQTSMYLCASSFRERTEAFFGQGTRLTVV.

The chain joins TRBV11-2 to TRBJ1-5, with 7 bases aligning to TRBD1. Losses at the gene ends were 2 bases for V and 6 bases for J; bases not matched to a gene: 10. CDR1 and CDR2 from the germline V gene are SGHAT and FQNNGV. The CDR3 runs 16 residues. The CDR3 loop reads CASSLLHRGEGQPQHF. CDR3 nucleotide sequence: TGTGCCAGCAGCTTACTTCACAGGGGAGAGGGTCAGCCCCAGCATTTT.

CDR3 sequence: CASSEPAASTDTQYF. The CDR3, as DNA: TGTGCCAGCAGTGAGCCAGCGGCTAGCACAGATACGCAGTATTTT. J is TRBJ2-3 and V is TRBV6-1; the D gene is possibly TRBD2 (5 bases). The CDR3 is 15 residues long. Germline V gene sequence: CDR1 MNHNS, CDR2 SASEGT. V lost 3 bases to trimming and J lost 0 bases, with 10 bases between them.

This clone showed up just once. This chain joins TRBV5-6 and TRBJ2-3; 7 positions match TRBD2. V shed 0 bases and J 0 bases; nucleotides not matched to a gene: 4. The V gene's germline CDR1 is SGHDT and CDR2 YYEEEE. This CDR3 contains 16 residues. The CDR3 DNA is TGTGCCAGCAGCTTGGCCAGCGGGACGAGCACAGATACGCAGTATTTT. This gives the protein CASSLASGTSTDTQYF. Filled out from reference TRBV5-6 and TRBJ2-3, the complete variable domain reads DAGVTQSPTHLIKTRGQQVTLRCSPKSGHDTVSWYQQALGQGPQFIFQYYEEEERQRGNFPDRFSGHQFPNYSSELNVNALLLGDSALYLCASSLASGTSTDTQYFGPGTRLTVL.

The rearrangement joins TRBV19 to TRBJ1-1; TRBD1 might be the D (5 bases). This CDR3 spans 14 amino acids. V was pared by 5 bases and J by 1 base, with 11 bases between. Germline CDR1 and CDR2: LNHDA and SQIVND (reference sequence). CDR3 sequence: CASSPQGRNTEAFF. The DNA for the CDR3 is TGTGCCAGTAGTCCCCAGGGTCGGAACACTGAAGCTTTCTTT. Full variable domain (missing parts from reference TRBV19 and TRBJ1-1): DGGITQSPKYLFRKEGQNVTLSCEQNLNHDAMYWYRQDPGQGLRLIYYSQIVNDFQKGDIAEGYSVSREKKESFPLTVTSAQKNPTAFYLCASSPQGRNTEAFFGQGTRLTVV.

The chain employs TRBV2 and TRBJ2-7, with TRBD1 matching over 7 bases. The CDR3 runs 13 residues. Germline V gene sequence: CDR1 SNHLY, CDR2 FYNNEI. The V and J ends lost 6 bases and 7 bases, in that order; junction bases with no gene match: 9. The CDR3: CASRLTGPGEQYF. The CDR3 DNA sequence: TGTGCCAGCAGACTGACAGGGCCGGGGGAGCAGTACTTC.

CDR3 nucleotide sequence: TGTGCCAGCAGCAGGGCGAGGTCTAATGAAAAACTGTTTTTT. Residues: CASSRARSNEKLFF. The chain couples TRBV27 to TRBJ1-4; a weak D match, TRBD1 (5 bases). The CDR3 runs 14 residues. Deletions cut 6 bases from V and 3 bases from J, with 11 bases between. Germline CDR1 reads MNHEY; CDR2 reads SMNVEV (reference sequence).

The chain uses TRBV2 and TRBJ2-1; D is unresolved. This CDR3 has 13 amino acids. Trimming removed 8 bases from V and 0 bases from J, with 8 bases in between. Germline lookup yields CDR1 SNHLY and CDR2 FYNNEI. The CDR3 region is CASRLSSYNEQFF. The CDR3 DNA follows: TGTGCCAGCCGGTTAAGCTCCTACAATGAGCAGTTCTTC.

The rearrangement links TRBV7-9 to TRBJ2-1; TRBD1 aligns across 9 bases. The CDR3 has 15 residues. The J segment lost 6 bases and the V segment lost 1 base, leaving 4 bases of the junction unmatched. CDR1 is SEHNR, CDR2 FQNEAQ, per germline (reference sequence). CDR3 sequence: CASSLGQGVVNEQFF. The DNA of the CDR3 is TGTGCCAGCAGCTTAGGACAGGGGGTGGTCAATGAGCAGTTCTTC.

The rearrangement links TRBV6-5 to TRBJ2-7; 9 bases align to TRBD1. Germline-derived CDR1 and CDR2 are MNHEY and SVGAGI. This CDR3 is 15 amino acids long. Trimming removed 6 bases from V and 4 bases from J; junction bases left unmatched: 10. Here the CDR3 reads CASRTNRGRTYEQYF. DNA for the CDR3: TGTGCCAGCAGAACGAACAGGGGGCGTACGTACGAGCAGTACTTC.

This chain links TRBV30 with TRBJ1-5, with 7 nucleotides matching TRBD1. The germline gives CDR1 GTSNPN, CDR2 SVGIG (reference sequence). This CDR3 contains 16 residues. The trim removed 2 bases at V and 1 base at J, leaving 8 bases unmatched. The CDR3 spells CAWSKQGSLSNQPQHF. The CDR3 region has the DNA TGTGCCTGGAGTAAACAGGGGTCGTTGAGCAATCAGCCCCAGCATTTT.

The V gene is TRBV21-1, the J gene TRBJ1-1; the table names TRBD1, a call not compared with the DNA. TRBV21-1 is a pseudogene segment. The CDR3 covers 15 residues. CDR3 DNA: TGTGCCAGCAGCCTACGGGACAGGGGAAACACTGAAGCTTTCTTT. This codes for CASSLRDRGNTEAFF.

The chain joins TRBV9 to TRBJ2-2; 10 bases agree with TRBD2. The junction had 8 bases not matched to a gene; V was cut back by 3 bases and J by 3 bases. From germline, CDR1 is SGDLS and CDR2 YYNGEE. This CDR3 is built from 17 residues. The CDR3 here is CASSASSGRGHTGELFF. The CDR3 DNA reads TGTGCCAGCAGCGCCTCAAGCGGGAGGGGCCACACCGGGGAGCTGTTTTTT.

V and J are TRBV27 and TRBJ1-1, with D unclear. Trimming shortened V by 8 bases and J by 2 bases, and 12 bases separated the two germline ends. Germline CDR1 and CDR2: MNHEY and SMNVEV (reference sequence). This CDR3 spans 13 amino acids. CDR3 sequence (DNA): TGTGCCAGCCATCGGGCGGGTAACACTGAAGCTTTCTTT. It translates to CASHRAGNTEAFF.

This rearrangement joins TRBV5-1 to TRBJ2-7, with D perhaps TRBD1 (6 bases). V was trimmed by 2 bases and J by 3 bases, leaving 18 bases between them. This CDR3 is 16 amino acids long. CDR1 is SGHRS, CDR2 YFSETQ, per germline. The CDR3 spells CASSLPSDRTIYEQYF. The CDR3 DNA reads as TGCGCCAGCAGCTTACCATCCGACAGGACCATCTACGAGCAGTACTTC.

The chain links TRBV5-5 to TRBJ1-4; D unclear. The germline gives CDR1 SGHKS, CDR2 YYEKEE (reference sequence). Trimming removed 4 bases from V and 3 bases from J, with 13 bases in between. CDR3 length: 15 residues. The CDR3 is CASSLAQRPNEKLFF. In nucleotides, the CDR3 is TGTGCCAGCAGCCTAGCGCAGCGCCCTAATGAAAAACTGTTTTTT.

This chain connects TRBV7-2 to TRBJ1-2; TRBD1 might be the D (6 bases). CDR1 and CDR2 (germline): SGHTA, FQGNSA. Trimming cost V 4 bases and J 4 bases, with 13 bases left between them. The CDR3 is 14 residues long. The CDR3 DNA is TGTGCCAGCAGCTCTGAGACAGGTTCCTATGGCTACACCTTC. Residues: CASSSETGSYGYTF.